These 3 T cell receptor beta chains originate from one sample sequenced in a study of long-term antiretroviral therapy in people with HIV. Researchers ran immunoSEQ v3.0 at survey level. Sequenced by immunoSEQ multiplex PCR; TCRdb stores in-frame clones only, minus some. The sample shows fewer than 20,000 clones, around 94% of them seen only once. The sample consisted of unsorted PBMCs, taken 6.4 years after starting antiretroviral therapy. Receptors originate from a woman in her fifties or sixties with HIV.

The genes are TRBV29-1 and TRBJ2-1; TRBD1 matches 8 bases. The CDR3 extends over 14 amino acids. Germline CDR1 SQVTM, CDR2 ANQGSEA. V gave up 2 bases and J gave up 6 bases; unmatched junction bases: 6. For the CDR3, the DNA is TGCAGCGTTGAAATGGACAGGGTCGTCAATGAGCAGTTCTTC. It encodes CSVEMDRVVNEQFF.

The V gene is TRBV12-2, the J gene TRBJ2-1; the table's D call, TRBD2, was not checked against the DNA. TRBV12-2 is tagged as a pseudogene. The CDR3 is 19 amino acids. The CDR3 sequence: CASRIPRRTSGRAVDEQFF. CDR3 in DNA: TGTGCAAGTCGCATCCCTCGGCGGACTAGCGGGAGGGCCGTCGATGAGCAGTTCTTC.

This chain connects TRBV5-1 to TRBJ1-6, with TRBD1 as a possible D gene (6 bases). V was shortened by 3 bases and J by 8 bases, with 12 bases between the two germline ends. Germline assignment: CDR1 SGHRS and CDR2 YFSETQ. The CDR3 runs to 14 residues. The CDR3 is CASSYTGRDSPLHF. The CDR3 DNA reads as TGCGCCAGCAGCTACACAGGGAGGGATTCACCCCTCCACTTT.